The 13 T cell receptor beta chains below all came from one sample that was sequenced in a study of cytotoxic CD8 clonotypes in ibrutinib-treated CLL. Profiled with immunoSEQ multiplex PCR; TCRdb holds only in-frame clones, not every one. The sample records more than 110,000 clones, 91% being singletons. The specimen was PBMCs, collected after 12 months of ibrutinib treatment. Receptors originate from a human donor with chronic lymphocytic leukemia.

This chain links TRBV28 with TRBJ1-4; no clear D gene. The CDR3 contains 13 residues. Between the trimmed V and J ends, which lost 2 bases and 8 bases, there was a span of 9 bases. Germline CDR1 and CDR2: MDHEN and SYDVKM. CDR3 DNA: TGTGCCAGCAGTTTAATAGAACGGGAAAAACTGTTTTTT. It specifies CASSLIEREKLFF.

This chain links TRBV9 with TRBJ1-2; no definite D call. V dropped 3 bases and J dropped 6 bases, with 18 bases sitting between them. Germline CDR1 reads SGDLS; CDR2 reads YYNGEE. The CDR3 sequence is 15 residues long. CDR3 loop: CASSANIYPTNGYTF. CDR3 DNA sequence: TGTGCCAGCAGCGCAAACATCTACCCAACCAATGGCTACACCTTC.

The chain uses TRBV29-1 and TRBJ2-2; no clear D gene. The V and J ends lost 7 bases and 7 bases respectively, with 13 bases between them. CDR3 length equals 12 residues. Germline V lookup: CDR1 SQVTM, CDR2 ANQGSEA. The CDR3 sequence is CSAAFSVGELFF. The CDR3 nucleotides read TGCAGCGCCGCATTCTCAGTCGGGGAGCTGTTTTTT.

The sample holds one count of this clone. The chain links TRBV27 to TRBJ1-2, with 9 bases matching TRBD1. V lost 6 bases to trimming and J lost 2 bases; unmatched junction nucleotides: 7. This CDR3 has 15 amino acids. The germline V gene encodes CDR1 MNHEY and CDR2 SMNVEV (reference sequence). This CDR3 is CASRLLTGGNYGYTF. CDR3 coding DNA: TGTGCCAGCAGACTACTGACAGGGGGGAACTATGGCTACACCTTC.

V gene TRBV28 combines with J gene TRBJ2-5; no firm D call. Trimming pared 1 base from V and 1 base from J, leaving 4 bases between. Germline loops: CDR1 MDHEN, CDR2 SYDVKM. The CDR3 contains 13 residues. DNA for the CDR3: TGTGCCAGCAGTTTATCTCCCCAAGAGACCCAGTACTTC. This translates into CASSLSPQETQYF.

This clone occurred a few times. The chain has TRBV27 and TRBJ2-7, with D hard to call. Germline V gives CDR1 MNHEY, CDR2 SMNVEV (reference sequence). V lost 0 bases and J 2 bases, leaving 8 bases between the germline ends. The CDR3 covers 14 residues. The CDR3 sequence is CASSLSEKTYEQYF. DNA for the CDR3: TGTGCCAGCAGTTTATCGGAGAAGACCTACGAGCAGTACTTC.

The rearrangement links TRBV7-9 to TRBJ2-2, with D possibly TRBD2 on 5 matching bases. The length of the CDR3 is 15 residues. In germline, CDR1 is SEHNR, CDR2 FQNEAQ (reference sequence). The germline V and J ends were trimmed by 1 base and 2 bases, with 8 bases remaining between them. In DNA form, the CDR3 reads TGTGCCAGCAGCTTAGACGGGGTTAACACCGGGGAGCTGTTTTTT. This gives the protein CASSLDGVNTGELFF. Complete variable domain (other parts from reference TRBV7-9 and TRBJ2-2): DTGVSQNPRHKITKRGQNVTFRCDPISEHNRLYWYRQTLGQGPEFLTYFQNEAQLEKSRLLSDRFSAERPKGSFSTLEIQRTEQGDSAMYLCASSLDGVNTGELFFGEGSRLTVL.

This chain joins TRBV14 and TRBJ1-5, with D uncertain. Trimming pared 0 bases from V and 4 bases from J, leaving 16 bases between. There are 17 residues in the CDR3. In germline, CDR1 is SGHDN, CDR2 FVKESK. CDR3 protein: CASSQDRYIEGNQPQHF. The DNA for the CDR3 is TGTGCCAGCAGCCAAGATCGTTACATAGAAGGGAATCAGCCCCAGCATTTT.

The CDR3 nucleotides read TGTGCCAGCCTACGGGGTTACGAGCAGTACTTC. It encodes CASLRGYEQYF. This sequence joins TRBV7-8 and TRBJ2-7, with D perhaps TRBD2 (5 bases). Germline V lookup: CDR1 SGHVS, CDR2 FQNEAQ. V lost 8 bases and J 4 bases, leaving 9 bases between the germline ends. The CDR3 is 11 residues long.

The chain carries TRBV30 and TRBJ1-1; D call uncertain. Germline CDR1 GTSNPN, CDR2 SVGIG (reference sequence). The V end lost 1 base, the J end lost 4 bases, and 19 bases lay between the germline ends. The CDR3 runs to 16 residues. CDR3 residues: CAWSGIGFRGRTEAFF. The CDR3 DNA reads as TGTGCCTGGAGTGGAATCGGATTTAGAGGGCGCACTGAAGCTTTCTTT.

This clone was seen only once. This chain uses TRBV10-3 with TRBJ1-1; tentatively, D is TRBD1 (5 bases). CDR3 length equals 13 residues. V lost 2 bases and J lost 5, with 9 bases in between. The germline V gene encodes CDR1 ENHRY and CDR2 SYGVKD. Here the CDR3 reads CAISEGRETEAFF. DNA for the CDR3: TGTGCCATCAGTGAGGGCAGGGAGACTGAAGCTTTCTTT.

V is TRBV4-2 and J is TRBJ2-7; TRBD2 matches 11 bases. The CDR3 loop spans 20 amino acids. J was trimmed by 7 bases and V by 0 bases; bases with no gene match: 20. The germline V gene encodes CDR1 LGHNA and CDR2 YNFKEQ. CDR3 residues: CASSQDPSGISSGRAFEQYF. Written as DNA, the CDR3 is TGTGCCAGCAGCCAAGACCCCTCCGGGATCAGTAGCGGGAGGGCCTTTGAGCAGTACTTC.

This clone was seen only once. The chain uses TRBV4-1 and TRBJ2-7; 8 positions agree with TRBD1. CDR1 is MGHRA, CDR2 YSYEKL, per germline. V dropped 3 bases and J dropped 0; count of bases not matched to a gene: 7. The CDR3 runs to 16 residues. The CDR3 sequence: CASSQDTGGSSYEQYF. The CDR3 coding sequence is TGCGCCAGCAGCCAGGATACAGGGGGGAGCTCCTACGAGCAGTACTTC.